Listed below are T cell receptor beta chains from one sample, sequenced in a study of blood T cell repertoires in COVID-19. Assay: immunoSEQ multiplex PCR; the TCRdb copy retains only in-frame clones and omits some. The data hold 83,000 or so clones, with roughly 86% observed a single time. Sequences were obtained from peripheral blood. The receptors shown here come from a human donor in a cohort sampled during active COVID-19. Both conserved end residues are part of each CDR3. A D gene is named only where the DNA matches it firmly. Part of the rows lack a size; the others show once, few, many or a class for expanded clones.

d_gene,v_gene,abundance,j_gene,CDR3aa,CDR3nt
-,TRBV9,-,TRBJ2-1,CASSVGVAGKWHEQFF,TGTGCCAGCAGCGTAGGGGTTGCGGGCAAATGGCATGAGCAGTTCTTC
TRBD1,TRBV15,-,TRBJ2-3,CATSWRGDRVTDTQYF,TGTGCCACCAGCTGGAGGGGGGACAGGGTGACAGATACGCAGTATTTT
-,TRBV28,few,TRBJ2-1,CASSTGGSSYNEQFF,TGTGCCAGCAGCACCGGGGGTAGCTCCTACAATGAGCAGTTCTTC
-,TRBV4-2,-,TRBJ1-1,CASSQSTGMGMNTEAFF,TGTGCCAGCAGCCAAAGTACAGGGATGGGAATGAACACTGAAGCTTTCTTT
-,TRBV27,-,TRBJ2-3,CASSLRVLTADTQYF,TGTGCCAGCAGTCTCCGGGTCCTCACGGCGGATACGCAGTATTTT
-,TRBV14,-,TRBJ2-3,CASSQAPSEDTQYF,TGTGCCAGCAGCCAAGCTCCTAGCGAGGATACGCAGTATTTT
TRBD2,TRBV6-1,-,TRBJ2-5,CASSEESAGLADQETQYF,TGTGCCAGCAGTGAAGAATCCGCTGGGCTAGCGGATCAAGAGACCCAGTACTTC
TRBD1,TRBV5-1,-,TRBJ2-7,CASRTGVPEGYEQYF,TGCGCCAGCAGGACAGGGGTCCCGGAGGGGTACGAGCAGTACTTC
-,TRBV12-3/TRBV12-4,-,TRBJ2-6,CASSFWDSRLTF,TGTGCCAGCAGTTTTTGGGACTCTCGCCTGACTTTC
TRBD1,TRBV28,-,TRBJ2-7,CASSPAGQGEEEQYF,TGTGCCAGCAGCCCCGCCGGACAGGGTGAAGAAGAGCAGTACTTC
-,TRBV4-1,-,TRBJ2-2,CASSQAESGELFF,TGCGCCAGCAGCCAAGCTGAGTCGGGGGAGCTGTTTTTT
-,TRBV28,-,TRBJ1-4,CASSFESAGSVGEKLFF,TGTGCCAGCAGTTTCGAGAGCGCTGGATCCGTCGGCGAAAAACTGTTTTTT
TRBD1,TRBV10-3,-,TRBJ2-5,CATSDRGQETQYF,TGTGCCACCTCCGACAGGGGCCAAGAGACCCAGTACTTC
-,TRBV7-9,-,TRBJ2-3,CASSLFSGSGTDTQYF,TGTGCCAGCAGCTTATTTTCCGGGTCGGGAACAGATACGCAGTATTTT
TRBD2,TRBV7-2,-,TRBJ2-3,CASSLAGGKADTQYF,TGTGCCAGCAGCTTAGCGGGGGGGAAGGCAGATACGCAGTATTTT
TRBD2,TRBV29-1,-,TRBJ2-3,CSMSGDSTDTQYF,TGCAGCATGAGCGGGGATAGCACAGATACGCAGTATTTT
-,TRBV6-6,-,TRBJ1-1,CAGDRGFGTEAFF,TGTGCCGGTGATAGGGGGTTTGGCACTGAAGCTTTCTTT
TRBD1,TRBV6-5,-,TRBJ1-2,CASNRGQGRGYTF,TGTGCCAGCAACCGAGGACAGGGTAGGGGCTACACCTTC
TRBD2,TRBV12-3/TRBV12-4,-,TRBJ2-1,CASSALAGNEQFF,TGTGCCAGCAGCGCACTAGCGGGCAATGAGCAGTTCTTC
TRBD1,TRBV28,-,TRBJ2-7,CASSTTDRVGLRF,TGTGCCAGCAGTACGACCGACAGGGTCGGCCTTCGGTTC
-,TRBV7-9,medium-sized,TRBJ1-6,CASSPRGNNSPLHF,TGTGCCAGCAGCCCACGGGGGAATAATTCACCCCTCCACTTT
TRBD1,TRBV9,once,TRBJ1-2,CASSSRTGGVYGYTF,TGTGCCAGCAGCTCTAGGACAGGGGGTGTCTATGGCTACACCTTC
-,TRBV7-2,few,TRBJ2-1,CASNNYNEQFF,TGTGCCAGCAACAATTACAATGAGCAGTTCTTC
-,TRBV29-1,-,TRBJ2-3,CSVDYRDTQYF,TGCAGCGTTGACTATCGAGATACGCAGTATTTT
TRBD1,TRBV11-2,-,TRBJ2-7,CASSLAQDRGIVYEQYF,TGTGCCAGCAGCTTAGCGCAGGACAGGGGTATCGTCTACGAGCAGTACTTC
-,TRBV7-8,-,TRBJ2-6,CASSRSGARSSGANVLTF,TGTGCCAGCAGCCGGTCAGGGGCTCGGAGCTCTGGGGCCAACGTCCTGACTTTC
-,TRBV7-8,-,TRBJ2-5,CASSLEQGGGRETQYF,TGTGCCAGCAGCTTAGAACAGGGGGGGGGCCGAGAGACCCAGTACTTC
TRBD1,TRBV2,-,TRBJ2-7,CASSVRTGNHYEQYF,TGTGCCAGCAGTGTACGGACAGGTAACCACTACGAGCAGTACTTC
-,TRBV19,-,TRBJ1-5,CASSRQNSNQPQHF,TGTGCCAGTAGTAGACAGAATAGCAATCAGCCCCAGCATTTT
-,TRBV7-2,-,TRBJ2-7,CASSSLYEQYF,TGTGCCAGCAGCTCCCTCTACGAGCAGTACTTC
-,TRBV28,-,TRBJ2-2,CASRSSTGELFF,TGTGCCAGCAGATCGAGCACCGGGGAGCTGTTTTTT
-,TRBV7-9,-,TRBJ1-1,CASSRTSNTEAFF,TGTGCCAGCAGCCGGACATCGAACACTGAAGCTTTCTTT
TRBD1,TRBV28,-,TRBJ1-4,CASSATPGQGRKLFF,TGTGCCAGCAGTGCTACACCCGGACAGGGGCGAAAACTGTTTTTT
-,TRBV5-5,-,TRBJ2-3,CASLRNHPSTDTQYF,TGTGCCAGCCTCAGGAATCACCCAAGCACAGATACGCAGTATTTT
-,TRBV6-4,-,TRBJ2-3,CASSLRYGSPGPDTQYF,TGTGCCAGCAGCCTACGGTATGGGAGTCCAGGTCCAGATACGCAGTATTTT
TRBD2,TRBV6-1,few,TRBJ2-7,CASSDLAGSSYEQYF,TGTGCCAGCAGTGACCTAGCGGGGAGCTCCTACGAGCAGTACTTC
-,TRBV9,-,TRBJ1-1,CASSVHQGRKTEAFF,TGTGCCAGCAGCGTACATCAGGGGCGAAAAACTGAAGCTTTCTTT
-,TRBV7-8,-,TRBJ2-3,CASSPPGDTQYF,TGTGCCAGCAGCCCCCCGGGGGATACGCAGTATTTT
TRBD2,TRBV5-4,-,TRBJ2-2,CASSLGQGGTGELFF,TGTGCCAGCAGCTTGGGGCAGGGAGGGACCGGGGAGCTGTTTTTT
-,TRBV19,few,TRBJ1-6,CASSIEGTGTPLHF,TGTGCCAGTAGTATAGAAGGTACGGGGACACCCCTCCACTTT
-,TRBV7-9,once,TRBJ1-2,CASSLSNEAYGYTF,TGTGCCAGCAGCTTGTCGAACGAAGCCTATGGCTACACCTTC
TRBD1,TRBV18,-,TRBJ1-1,CASSPISSLGTGFLLNTEAFF,TGTGCCAGCTCACCAATATCATCGCTTGGGACAGGGTTTCTTCTCAACACTGAAGCTTTCTTT
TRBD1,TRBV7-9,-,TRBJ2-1,CASSYGQGGAYNEQFF,TGTGCCAGCAGCTACGGACAGGGGGGTGCCTACAATGAGCAGTTCTTC
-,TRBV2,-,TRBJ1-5,CASNNRASNQPQHF,TGTGCCAGCAATAACAGGGCCTCCAATCAGCCCCAGCATTTT
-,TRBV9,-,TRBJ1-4,CASSGYREEKLFF,TGTGCCAGCAGCGGGTACAGGGAGGAAAAACTGTTTTTT
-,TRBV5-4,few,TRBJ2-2,CASSFLQGRTGELFF,TGTGCCAGCAGCTTTTTACAGGGACGCACCGGGGAGCTGTTTTTT
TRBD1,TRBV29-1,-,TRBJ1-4,CSVGRDRGSTNEKLFF,TGCAGCGTTGGCCGTGACAGGGGGTCAACTAATGAAAAACTGTTTTTT
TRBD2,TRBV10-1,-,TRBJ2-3,CASSASGGANTQYF,TGCGCCAGCAGTGCTAGCGGGGGGGCAAATACGCAGTATTTT
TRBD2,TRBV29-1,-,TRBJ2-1,CSVVAGGFSSYNEQFF,TGCAGCGTTGTAGCGGGGGGCTTTAGCTCCTACAATGAGCAGTTCTTC
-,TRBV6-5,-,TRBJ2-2,CASSTPRETGELFF,TGTGCCAGCAGCACTCCTCGGGAGACGGGGGAGCTGTTTTTT
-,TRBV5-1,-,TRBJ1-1,CASSLDTWNTEAFF,TGCGCCAGCAGCTTGGATACATGGAACACTGAAGCTTTCTTT
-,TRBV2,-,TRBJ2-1,CASRGEGVSNEQFF,TGTGCCAGCAGGGGAGAGGGGGTCAGCAATGAGCAGTTCTTC
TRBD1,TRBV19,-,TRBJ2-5,CASSAPGQGPGETQYF,TGTGCCAGTAGTGCACCGGGACAGGGGCCAGGGGAGACCCAGTACTTC
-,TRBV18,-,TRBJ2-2,CATSTSYNPNTGELFF,TGTGCCACCTCAACCAGTTACAACCCGAACACCGGGGAGCTGTTTTTT
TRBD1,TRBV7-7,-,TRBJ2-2,CASSLGQGARTGELFF,TGTGCTAGCAGCTTGGGACAGGGGGCTAGGACCGGGGAGCTGTTTTTT
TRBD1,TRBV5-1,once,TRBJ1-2,CASSNGQGAFGYGYTF,TGCGCCAGCAGCAACGGACAGGGGGCTTTCGGTTATGGCTACACCTTC
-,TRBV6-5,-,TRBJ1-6,CAIKKQGIENSPLHF,TGTGCCATTAAAAAACAGGGTATAGAAAATTCACCCCTCCACTTT